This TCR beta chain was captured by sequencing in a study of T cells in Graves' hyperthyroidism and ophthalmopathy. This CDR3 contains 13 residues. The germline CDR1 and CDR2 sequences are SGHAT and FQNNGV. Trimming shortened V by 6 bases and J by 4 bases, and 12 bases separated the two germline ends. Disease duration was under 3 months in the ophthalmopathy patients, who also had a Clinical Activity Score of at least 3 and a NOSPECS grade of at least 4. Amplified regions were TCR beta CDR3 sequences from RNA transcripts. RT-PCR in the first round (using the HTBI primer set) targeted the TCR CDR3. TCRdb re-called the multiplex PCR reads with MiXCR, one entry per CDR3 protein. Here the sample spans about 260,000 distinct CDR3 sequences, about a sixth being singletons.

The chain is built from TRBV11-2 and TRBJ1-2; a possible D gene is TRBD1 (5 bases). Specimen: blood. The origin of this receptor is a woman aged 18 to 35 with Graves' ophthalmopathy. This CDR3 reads CASSPLGAYGYTF. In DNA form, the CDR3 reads TGTGCCAGCAGTCCACTAGGGGCCTATGGCTACACCTTC.